These T cell receptor beta chains were read from a single sample in a study of shared clonotypes between healthy human individuals. Sequencing was performed with immunoSEQ multiplex PCR; in TCRdb, only in-frame clones are kept and a portion is missing. The data hold about half a million clones, with around 79% observed a single time. Sequencing input: PBMCs. The receptors originated from a woman aged 40 to 49 in good health. Some clones in this sample may be carry-over from other donors' samples. Both conserved end residues are part of each CDR3. The order of the fields is D gene, J gene, V gene, clone size, CDR3 protein, CDR3 DNA. D genes are given only for firm matches. A row's size may be missing; if present it is once, few, many or a size class.

. | TRBJ2-5 | TRBV13 | . | CASSPRRALSIETQYF | TGTGCCAGCAGCCCCCGCAGGGCTTTAAGTATCGAGACCCAGTACTTC
TRBD2 | TRBJ2-7 | TRBV5-4 | . | CASSEQLAGVDEQYF | TGTGCCAGCAGCGAACAACTAGCGGGAGTCGACGAGCAGTACTTC
TRBD2 | TRBJ2-2 | TRBV7-8 | . | CASRRSREKTGELFF | TGTGCCAGCAGGCGATCGCGGGAGAAGACCGGGGAGCTGTTTTTT
TRBD1 | TRBJ1-1 | TRBV28 | . | CASSSYGQGALDTEAFF | TGTGCCAGCAGTTCATATGGACAGGGGGCCCTAGACACTGAAGCCTTCTTT
. | TRBJ2-7 | TRBV7-3 | . | CASSLTGGPSYEQYF | TGTGCCAGCAGCTTAACGGGGGGGCCCTCCTACGAGCAGTACTTC
. | TRBJ2-3 | TRBV4-3 | . | CASSQDPTPTGTDTQYF | TGCGCCAGCAGCCAAGATCCTACACCAACCGGCACAGATACGCAGTATTTT
TRBD2 | TRBJ2-1 | TRBV11-1 | . | CASSQGLAGDSEQFF | TGTGCCAGCAGCCAGGGACTAGCGGGAGATAGTGAGCAGTTCTTC
TRBD2 | TRBJ2-3 | TRBV28 | . | CASSGTSGTDTQYF | TGTGCCAGCAGTGGGACTAGCGGCACAGATACGCAGTATTTT
. | TRBJ2-4 | TRBV2 | few | CASSAQNIQYF | TGTGCCAGCAGTGCCCAAAACATTCAGTACTTC
. | TRBJ2-6 | TRBV15 | once | CATSRAGRVGANVLTF | TGTGCCACCAGCAGAGCGGGCAGAGTAGGGGCCAACGTCCTGACTTTC
TRBD1 | TRBJ1-3 | TRBV10-3 | . | CAIRLTGGSGNTIYF | TGTGCCATCAGACTCACAGGGGGCTCTGGAAACACCATATATTTT
. | TRBJ2-7 | TRBV7-2 | . | CASSQTPPYYEQYF | TGTGCCAGCAGTCAAACCCCCCCCTACTACGAGCAGTACTTC
TRBD1 | TRBJ1-4 | TRBV28 | . | CASSAPGQAEKLFF | TGTGCCAGCAGCGCTCCGGGACAGGCGGAAAAACTGTTTTTT
. | TRBJ1-2 | TRBV5-1 | few | CASSFSGEGYGYTF | TGCGCCAGCAGCTTTTCAGGGGAAGGATATGGCTACACCTTC
. | TRBJ1-1 | TRBV9 | . | CASSATVNAGVEAFF | TGTGCCAGCAGTGCTACAGTTAATGCGGGCGTAGAAGCTTTCTTT
TRBD1 | TRBJ2-7 | TRBV30 | once | CAWAPTGGGEQYF | TGTGCCTGGGCCCCGACAGGGGGGGGCGAGCAGTACTTC
. | TRBJ2-7 | TRBV12-1 | once | CASSPKPYEQYF | TGTGCCAGCAGCCCAAAGCCCTACGAGCAGTACTTC
. | TRBJ1-1 | TRBV2 | few | CASTISRATEAFF | TGTGCCAGCACCATCTCGAGGGCCACTGAAGCTTTCTTT
TRBD2 | TRBJ2-1 | TRBV5-6 | . | CASTRTSGRAGSYNEQFF | TGTGCCAGCACCCGGACTAGCGGGAGGGCCGGCTCCTACAATGAGCAGTTCTTC
TRBD2 | TRBJ2-7 | TRBV25-1 | . | CASSESWTREEQYF | TGTGCCAGCAGTGAATCCTGGACTAGGGAAGAGCAGTACTTC
. | TRBJ2-1 | TRBV7-2 | few | CASSSPFRDRRDAEQFF | TGTGCCAGCAGCTCCCCCTTCCGGGACCGCCGGGATGCTGAGCAGTTCTTC
. | TRBJ2-2 | TRBV7-2 | . | CASSLTSLPGELFF | TGTGCCAGCAGCTTGACCTCCCTTCCGGGGGAGCTGTTTTTT
. | TRBJ1-1 | TRBV6-4 | . | CASSEDLNTEAFF | TGTGCCAGCAGTGAGGATTTGAACACTGAAGCTTTCTTT
TRBD2 | TRBJ2-1 | TRBV5-1 | . | CASSPLAGTYNEQFF | TGCGCCAGCAGCCCCTTAGCGGGGACCTACAATGAGCAGTTCTTC
. | TRBJ2-3 | TRBV7-9 | . | CASSLFILTDTQYF | TGTGCCAGCAGCTTATTCATCCTCACAGATACGCAGTATTTT
TRBD2 | TRBJ2-2 | TRBV27 | few | CASGRGAGLNTGELFF | TGTGCCAGCGGGAGGGGAGCGGGACTGAACACCGGGGAGCTGTTTTTT
TRBD2 | TRBJ2-7 | TRBV7-2 | . | CASSLSVAGGHEQYF | TGTGCCAGCAGCTTATCGGTGGCGGGAGGCCACGAGCAGTACTTC
TRBD2 | TRBJ2-3 | TRBV30 | few | CAWSAGLAGGLDTQYF | TGTGCCTGGAGTGCGGGACTAGCGGGAGGGCTAGATACGCAGTATTTT
. | TRBJ1-1 | TRBV18 | . | CASSPLGVNTEAFF | TGTGCCAGCTCACCTCTAGGGGTGAACACTGAAGCTTTCTTT
TRBD2 | TRBJ2-7 | TRBV5-1 | . | CASSLARLAGNDEQYF | TGCGCCAGCAGCTTGGCTCGCCTAGCGGGAAATGACGAGCAGTACTTC
. | TRBJ1-2 | TRBV29-1 | . | CSVESGPLYGYTF | TGCAGCGTTGAAAGCGGGCCCCTCTATGGCTACACCTTC
TRBD1 | TRBJ2-7 | TRBV7-9 | . | CASSGTVSSYEQYF | TGTGCCAGCAGCGGGACAGTTTCTTCCTACGAGCAGTACTTC
. | TRBJ1-4 | TRBV27 | . | CASSLTNREANEKLFF | TGTGCCAGCAGTTTGACCAACAGGGAGGCCAACGAAAAACTGTTTTTT
. | TRBJ2-1 | TRBV27 | few | CASSLGWEVYNEQFF | TGTGCCAGCAGTTTAGGGTGGGAGGTATACAATGAGCAGTTCTTC
. | TRBJ1-2 | TRBV28 | . | CASSLLGGFDGYTF | TGTGCCAGCAGTTTACTAGGAGGGTTCGACGGCTACACCTTC
TRBD2 | TRBJ2-7 | TRBV4-2 | few | CASSQDGLAGAYEQYF | TGTGCCAGCAGCCAAGATGGATTAGCGGGAGCCTACGAGCAGTACTTC
. | TRBJ1-6 | TRBV6-4 | . | CASSETGTLNSPLHF | TGTGCCAGCAGTGAAACCGGGACACTCAATTCACCCCTCCACTTT
. | TRBJ1-6 | TRBV9 | once | CASSVGGSYNSPLHF | TGTGCCAGCAGCGTTGGGGGTTCCTATAATTCACCCCTCCACTTT
. | TRBJ2-7 | TRBV7-8 | . | CASSLPRYEQYF | TGTGCCAGCAGCTTACCCCGCTACGAGCAGTACTTC
. | TRBJ2-2 | TRBV11-2 | . | CASREGLGELFF | TGTGCCAGCAGGGAAGGCCTGGGGGAGCTGTTTTTT
. | TRBJ2-5 | TRBV19 | . | CASSIEKDWETQYF | TGTGCCAGTAGTATCGAGAAGGATTGGGAGACCCAGTACTTC
TRBD2 | TRBJ2-7 | TRBV27 | . | CASSSIAGSSYEQYF | TGTGCCAGCAGTTCAATAGCGGGAAGCTCCTACGAGCAGTACTTC
. | TRBJ2-7 | TRBV11-3 | once | CASSFGFGEQYF | TGTGCCAGCAGCTTCGGCTTCGGCGAGCAGTACTTC
. | TRBJ2-3 | TRBV2 | . | CAGGTYDTQYF | TGTGCCGGGGGGACTTATGATACGCAGTATTTT
. | TRBJ1-2 | TRBV5-8 | . | CASSPVGRTNYGYTF | TGTGCCAGCAGCCCGGTGGGTCGGACTAACTATGGCTACACCTTC
TRBD1 | TRBJ2-3 | TRBV7-8 | . | CASSFLPGGGTDTQYF | TGTGCCAGCAGCTTCTTACCAGGGGGCGGCACAGATACGCAGTATTTT
TRBD2 | TRBJ2-7 | TRBV6-5 | few | CASSQTSGSSYEQYF | TGTGCCAGCAGCCAGACTAGCGGGAGCTCCTACGAGCAGTACTTC
TRBD1 | TRBJ1-1 | TRBV4-2 | . | CASSQDGQGVRTEAFF | TGTGCCAGCAGCCAAGATGGACAGGGCGTGAGGACTGAAGCTTTCTTT
TRBD2 | TRBJ2-1 | TRBV2 | . | CASSVLAGAREQFF | TGTGCCAGCAGTGTGCTAGCGGGGGCTAGGGAGCAGTTCTTC
. | TRBJ1-4 | TRBV15 | few | CATSGGGQGSEKLFF | TGTGCCACCAGCGGTGGGGGGCAGGGATCCGAAAAACTGTTTTTT
. | TRBJ2-2 | TRBV25-1 | . | CASSAGTGELFF | TGTGCCAGCAGCGCAGGGACCGGGGAGCTGTTTTTT
. | TRBJ2-4 | TRBV28 | . | CASSLDGKNIQYF | TGTGCCAGCAGTCTCGACGGAAAAAACATTCAGTACTTC
. | TRBJ2-5 | TRBV5-4 | . | CASRGRFQETQYF | TGTGCCAGCAGGGGACGGTTCCAAGAGACCCAGTACTTC
. | TRBJ1-2 | TRBV30 | . | CAWSFRGAGYTF | TGTGCCTGGAGTTTCCGGGGGGCTGGCTACACCTTC
. | TRBJ1-2 | TRBV28 | . | CASSFLDSGYTF | TGTGCCAGCAGTTTTCTGGACTCAGGCTACACCTTC
. | TRBJ1-5 | TRBV7-6 | . | CASSSGQPNQPQHF | TGTGCCAGCAGCTCGGGGCAGCCAAATCAGCCCCAGCATTTT
TRBD1 | TRBJ2-2 | TRBV11-2 | . | CASRKPGQGNTGELFF | TGTGCCAGCAGAAAGCCGGGACAGGGGAACACCGGGGAGCTGTTTTTT